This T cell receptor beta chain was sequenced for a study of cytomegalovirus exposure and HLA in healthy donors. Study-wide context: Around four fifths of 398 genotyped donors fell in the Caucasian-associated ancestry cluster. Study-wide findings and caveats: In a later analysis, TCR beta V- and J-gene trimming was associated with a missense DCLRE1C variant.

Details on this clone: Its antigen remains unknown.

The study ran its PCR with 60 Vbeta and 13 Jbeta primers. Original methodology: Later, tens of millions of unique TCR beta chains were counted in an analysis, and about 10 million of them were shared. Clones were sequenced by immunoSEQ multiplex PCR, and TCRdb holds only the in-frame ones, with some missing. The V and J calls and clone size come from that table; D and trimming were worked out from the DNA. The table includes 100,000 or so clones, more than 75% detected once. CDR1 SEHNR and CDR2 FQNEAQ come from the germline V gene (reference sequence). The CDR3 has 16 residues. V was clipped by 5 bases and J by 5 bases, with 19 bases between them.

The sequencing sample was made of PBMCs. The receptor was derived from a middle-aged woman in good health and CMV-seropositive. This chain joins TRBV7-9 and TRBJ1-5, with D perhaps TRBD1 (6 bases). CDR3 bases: TGTGCCAGCAGCCGAACCGACTTAAGGGGGTATCAGCCCCAGCATTTT. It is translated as CASSRTDLRGYQPQHF.